The 24 T cell receptor beta chains listed next were all sequenced from one sample in a study of CD8+CD57+ T cells in acquired aplastic anemia (dated 2018 in TCRdb). Expansion of CD8+CD57+ cells had been shown by flow cytometry in the patients chosen for sequencing. Sequencing instrument: Illumina HiSeq 2000. TCR beta VDJ combination and CDR3 sequence profiling used genomic DNA as the template. The public reads were quality trimmed at Q25 with fastp and then assembled into clones with MiXCR by TCRdb, keeping productive beta chains. Each CDR3 protein gets just one entry, which takes the most common genes and DNA from the rows behind it. The sample table shows roughly 250,000 distinct CDR3 sequences, and approximately 45% are seen once. 7.8% of the sample lies in the top ten. Source material: sorted CD4+, CD8+, or CD8+CD57+ T cells (not recorded which) from PBMCs. These TCRs come from a human donor with aplastic anemia.

The CDR3 region is CSARDGRTSGRERYEQYF. CDR3 in DNA: TGCAGTGCTAGAGATGGCCGGACTAGCGGGAGGGAGAGGTACGAGCAGTACTTC. The chain couples TRBV20-1 to TRBJ2-7; 15 bases fit TRBD2. The CDR3 runs 18 residues. Trimming took 0 bases from V and 4 from J; bases not matched to a gene: 10. In germline, CDR1 is DFQATT, CDR2 SNEGSKA (reference sequence).

The sample holds many counts of this clonotype. The rearrangement joins TRBV9 to TRBJ1-2; possibly TRBD1 for D (6 bases). This CDR3 comprises 16 residues. CDR1 and CDR2 from the germline V gene are SGDLS and YYNGEE. V was pared by 3 bases and J by 2 bases, with 17 bases between. The CDR3 reads CASSASAGGTNYGYTF. CDR3 DNA: TGTGCCAGCAGCGCCTCCGCGGGGGGGACAAACTATGGCTACACCTTC. The full variable domain, in which reference TRBV9 and TRBJ1-2 provide the parts outside the CDR3, is DSGVTQTPKHLITATGQRVTLRCSPRSGDLSVYWYQQSLDQGLQFLIQYYNGEERAKGNILERFSAQQFPDLHSELNLSSLELGDSALYFCASSASAGGTNYGYTFGSGTRLTVV.

This chain uses TRBV29-1 with TRBJ1-1; D uncertain. V was cut by 3 bases and J by 2 bases, with 10 bases left in between. Germline CDR1 is SQVTM and CDR2 is ANQGSEA. The CDR3 has 13 residues. CDR3 loop: CSVERAGNTEAFF. DNA of the CDR3: TGCAGCGTTGAGAGAGCAGGCAACACTGAAGCTTTCTTT.

V and J are TRBV29-1 and TRBJ2-7, with D unresolved. Germline CDR1 and CDR2: SQVTM and ANQGSEA. The CDR3 is made up of 11 amino acids. The CDR3 protein is CSAPFYYEQYF. CDR3 coding DNA: TGCAGTGCCCCCTTTTACTACGAGCAGTACTTC.

Ten or more counts support this clonotype. The chain has TRBV4-1 and TRBJ1-1, with D unresolved. Trimming stripped 1 base from V and 0 bases from J, with 9 bases between. From germline, CDR1 is MGHRA and CDR2 YSYEKL. The length of the CDR3 is 15 residues. The CDR3 reads CASSQGSGVNTEAFF. The CDR3 DNA is TGCGCCAGCAGCCAAGGCTCAGGAGTGAACACTGAAGCTTTCTTT.

The CDR3 DNA is TGTGCCAGTAGGCCTAGCGGGGGGTACAATGAGCAGTTCTTC. Amino acids: CASRPSGGYNEQFF. The V and J genes are TRBV19 and TRBJ2-7; 11 bases map to TRBD2. The J call may not be correct, given that the DNA end is closer to TRBJ2-1. The CDR3 loop spans 14 amino acids. In germline, CDR1 is LNHDA, CDR2 SQIVND (reference sequence).

Note on this clonotype: This may be a read error: a much more frequent sequence differs by one nucleotide. V usage is TRBV12-3 or TRBV12-4 and J usage is TRBJ2-1, with TRBD2 matching 7 bases. The CDR3 spans 14 residues. V was clipped by 3 bases and J by 8 bases; unmatched bases: 7. CDR3 nucleotides: TGTGCCAGCAGTTTTCTAGCGGAACCTGATGAGCAGTTCTTC. Translation gives CASSFLAEPDEQFF.

This chain joins TRBV25-1 and TRBJ1-3; D gene unclear. Germline assignment: CDR1 MGHDK and CDR2 SYGVNS. The ends were cut back, 10 bases at V and 10 bases at J, with 17 bases in the middle. The CDR3 is made up of 12 amino acids. Here the CDR3 reads CATKREAGTIYF. CDR3 DNA sequence: TGTGCCACCAAGAGGGAGGCCGGAACCATATATTTT.

The chain uses TRBV2 and TRBJ1-1; 9 bases are shared with TRBD1. V was pared by 7 bases and J by 3 bases, with 6 bases of the junction left unmatched. The CDR3 runs 14 residues. Germline V lookup: CDR1 SNHLY, CDR2 FYNNEI. CDR3 residues: CASKEQGADTEAFF. The CDR3, as DNA: TGTGCCAGCAAGGAACAGGGGGCAGACACTGAAGCTTTCTTT.

This clonotype appeared a few times. The gene calls are TRBV6-5 and TRBJ2-1, with 13 nucleotides matching TRBD2. With V trimmed by 5 bases and J by 7 bases, 5 bases remained unmatched. There are 15 residues in the CDR3. Germline V gene data show CDR1 as MNHEY and CDR2 as SVGAGI. DNA of the CDR3: TGTGCCAGCAGTGCAACTAGCGGGGGGGCGAATGAGCAGTTCTTC. Translated: CASSATSGGANEQFF.

Many counts were recorded for this clonotype. The genes are TRBV4-1 and TRBJ1-4; D ambiguous. Germline V CDR1 and CDR2: MGHRA, YSYEKL. This CDR3 is built from 14 residues. The V and J ends lost 7 bases and 6 bases respectively, with 15 bases between them. CDR3 nucleotides: TGCGCCAGCACTTCAGCCCAAACCGATGAAAAACTGTTTTTT. Its translation is CASTSAQTDEKLFF.

Worth noting for this clonotype: A much larger clone differs by one base, so this may be a read error. V usage is TRBV5-1 and J usage is TRBJ1-1; 11 bases map to TRBD1. The CDR3 runs 17 residues. In germline, CDR1 is SGHRS, CDR2 YFSETQ. As DNA, the CDR3 is TGCGCCAGCAGCTGGGGGACAGGGGGTCTCATGAACGCTGAAGCTTTCTTT. Amino acids: CASSWGTGGLMNAEAFF.

This clonotype has ten or more counts. The chain has TRBV5-6 and TRBJ2-7; no firm D call. The CDR3 covers 13 residues. With 1 base removed from V and 5 bases from J, the gap between germline ends came to 10 bases. Germline V gene lookup returns CDR1 SGHDT and CDR2 YYEEEE. CDR3 coding DNA: TGTGCCAGCAGCTTGAAGGGTTCCCACGAGCAGTACTTC. It specifies CASSLKGSHEQYF.

The CDR3 nucleotides read TGTGCCACCGCCAGCAAATCTGGGGTCTCCTACGAGCAGTACTTC. This encodes CATASKSGVSYEQYF. The rearrangement uses TRBV7-3 and TRBJ2-7; D is unresolved. The CDR3 loop spans 15 amino acids. Germline V lookup: CDR1 SGHTA, CDR2 FQGTGA. Trimming removed 10 bases from V and 0 bases from J, with 19 bases in between.

The V call is TRBV3-1, the J call TRBJ2-7, with a possible D match to TRBD1 (5 bases). Germline V gives CDR1 LGHDT, CDR2 YNNKEL (reference sequence). There are 14 residues in the CDR3. With 6 bases removed from V and 2 bases from J, the gap between germline ends came to 14 bases. The CDR3 nucleotides are TGTGCCAGCAGTTTGGCAGGGTTTGCCTACGAGCAGTACTTC. Its translation: CASSLAGFAYEQYF.

The table lists this clonotype with many counts. This chain connects TRBV19 to TRBJ1-5, with 10 bases matching TRBD1. Looked up from germline, CDR1 is LNHDA and CDR2 is SQIVND (reference sequence). V shed 4 bases, J shed 3 bases, and the junction held 6 bases outside the gene matches. The CDR3 totals 16 residues. The CDR3 sequence is CASSTTGGGHNQPQHF. The CDR3 DNA sequence: TGTGCCAGTAGTACGACAGGGGGCGGCCACAATCAGCCCCAGCATTTT.

The V and J genes are TRBV25-1 and TRBJ2-2, with unresolved D. CDR1 and CDR2 (germline): MGHDK, SYGVNS. The V end was cut by 3 bases, the J end by 2 bases, with 4 bases between. The CDR3 covers 13 residues. CDR3 in amino acids: CASSDINTGELFF. The DNA of the CDR3 is TGTGCCAGCAGTGACATAAACACCGGGGAGCTGTTTTTT.

Regarding this clonotype: This may stem from a read error, because a much larger clone lies one nucleotide away. J is TRBJ1-1 and V is TRBV7-9, with D hard to call. The CDR3 has 13 amino acids. Germline lookup yields CDR1 SEHNR and CDR2 FQNEAQ (reference sequence). As DNA, the CDR3 is TGTGCCAGTTTAGGAACGATGAACCCTGAAGCTTTCTTT. This translates into CASLGTMNPEAFF.

Written as DNA, the CDR3 is TGTGCCACCAGACAGCTCGAGAACACTGAAGCTTTCTTT. Translated, it gives CATRQLENTEAFF. This rearrangement joins TRBV24-1 to TRBJ1-1, with no clear D. Deletions cut 7 bases from V and 1 base from J, with 9 bases between. The CDR3 loop spans 13 amino acids. Germline assignment: CDR1 KGHDR and CDR2 SFDVKD.

Comments on this clonotype: One end of the junction does not line up with germline, which may come from a read error. V is TRBV7-9 and J is TRBJ1-4; TRBD1 agrees at 9 bases. This CDR3 spans 16 amino acids. Germline CDR1 and CDR2: SEHNR and FQNEAQ (reference sequence). The DNA for the CDR3 is TGTGCCAGCAGCTTAAAGCGGGACAGGGCTAATGAAAAACTGCTTTTT. Amino acid sequence: CASSLKRDRANEKLLF.

Notes on this clonotype: A junction boundary mismatches the germline segment, possibly from a read error. The rearrangement uses TRBV9 and TRBJ2-5; D uncertain. This CDR3 is 9 amino acids long. Germline CDR1 SGDLS, CDR2 YYNGEE. CDR3: CASSLQSRF. CDR3 nucleotides: TGCGCCAGCTCCTTGCAAAGCCGGTTT.

The rearrangement links TRBV28 to TRBJ2-7; 11 positions agree with TRBD1. Germline loops: CDR1 MDHEN, CDR2 SYDVKM. CDR3 length: 16 residues. J was trimmed by 4 bases and V by 3 bases; bases with no gene match: 8. The CDR3 nucleotides are TGTGCCAGCAGTTTTCCGGACAGGGGGCTTGGGTACGAGCAGTACTTC. Its protein is CASSFPDRGLGYEQYF.

The J gene is TRBJ2-7, the V gene TRBV10-3; 9 positions match TRBD1. CDR3 length: 13 amino acids. Trimming took 10 bases from V and 5 from J; bases not matched to a gene: 9. Germline V gene lookup returns CDR1 ENHRY and CDR2 SYGVKD. The CDR3 sequence: CANRNGTGNEQYF. CDR3 coding DNA: TGTGCCAACAGGAACGGGACAGGGAACGAGCAGTACTTC.

This clonotype was counted at least ten times. The genes are TRBV29-1 and TRBJ1-3; 8 bases map to TRBD1. J was trimmed by 2 bases and V by 6 bases; bases with no gene match: 9. Germline CDR1 reads SQVTM; CDR2 reads ANQGSEA. This CDR3 is built from 15 residues. The CDR3 is CSVALQTGAGNTIYF. Written as DNA, the CDR3 is TGCAGCGTAGCACTTCAGACAGGGGCTGGAAACACCATATATTTT.